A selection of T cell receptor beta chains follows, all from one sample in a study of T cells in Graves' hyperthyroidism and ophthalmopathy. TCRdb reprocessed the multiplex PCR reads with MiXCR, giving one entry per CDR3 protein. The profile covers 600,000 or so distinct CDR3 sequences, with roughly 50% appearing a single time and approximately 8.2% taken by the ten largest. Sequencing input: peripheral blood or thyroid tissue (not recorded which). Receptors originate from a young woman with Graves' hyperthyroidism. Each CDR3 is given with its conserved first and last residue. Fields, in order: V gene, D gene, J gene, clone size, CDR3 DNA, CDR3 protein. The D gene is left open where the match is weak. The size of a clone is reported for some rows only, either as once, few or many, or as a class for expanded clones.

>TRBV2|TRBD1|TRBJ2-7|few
TGTGTCAGCGGATCACAGGGGGCAAGGACCTACGAGCAGTACTTC
CVSGSQGARTYEQYF
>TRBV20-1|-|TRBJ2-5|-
TGCAGTGCTAGGACCGAGGACTACCAAGAGACCCAGTACTTC
CSARTEDYQETQYF
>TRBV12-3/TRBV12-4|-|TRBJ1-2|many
TGTGCCAGCAGCTTAGACTATGGCTACACCTTC
CASSLDYGYTF
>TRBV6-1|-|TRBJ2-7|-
TGTGCCAGCAGCCAGAGGGGGACGGGAGAGCAGTACTTC
CASSQRGTGEQYF
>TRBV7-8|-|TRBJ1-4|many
TGTGCCAGCAGCTTAAGCGACACCTCTAATGAAAAACTGTTTTTT
CASSLSDTSNEKLFF
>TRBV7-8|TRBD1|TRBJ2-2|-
TGTGCCAGCAGGACAGGGTCCAACACCGGGGAGCTGTTTTTT
CASRTGSNTGELFF
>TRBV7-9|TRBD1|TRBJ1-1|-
TGTGCCAGCAGCTTAGCTAGGGGGCGCGGAGCTTTCTTT
CASSLARGRGAFF
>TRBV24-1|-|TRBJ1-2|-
TGTGCCACCAGTGATGAACCGGGACGCCGGTACTTCACCTTC
CATSDEPGRRYFTF
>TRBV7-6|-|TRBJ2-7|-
TGCGCCAGCAGCCAAGAACAGGGTCTCTACGAGCAGTACTTC
CASSQEQGLYEQYF
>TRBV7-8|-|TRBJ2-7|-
TGTGCCAGCAGCCCCCGAGGGGGTAGCGGCTACGAGCAGTACTTC
CASSPRGGSGYEQYF
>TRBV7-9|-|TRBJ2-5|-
TGTGCCAGCAGCCAAGCGGAGGGACTTAGCGAGACCCAGTACTTC
CASSQAEGLSETQYF
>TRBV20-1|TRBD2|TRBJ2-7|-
TGCAGTGCACCTACTAGCGGGAGCGCCCACGAGCAGTACTTC
CSAPTSGSAHEQYF
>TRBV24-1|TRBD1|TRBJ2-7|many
TGTGCCACCAGTGATCAACGTGGACAGGGGGCGGTGGAGCAGTACTTC
CATSDQRGQGAVEQYF
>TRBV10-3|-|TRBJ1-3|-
TGTGCCATCACCGAAGGGACCTCTGGAAACACCATATATTTT
CAITEGTSGNTIYF
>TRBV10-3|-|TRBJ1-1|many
TGTGCCATCAGTGAGTCGAAGGTCAAGAACACTGAAGCTTTCTTT
CAISESKVKNTEAFF
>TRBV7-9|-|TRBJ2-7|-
TGTGCCAGCAGCCCCACCCCTCCTCGGGAGCAGTACTTC
CASSPTPPREQYF
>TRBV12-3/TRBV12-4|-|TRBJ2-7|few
TGTGCCAGCACCGTCCATACCTCCTACGAGCAGTACTTC
CASTVHTSYEQYF
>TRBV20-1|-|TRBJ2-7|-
TGCAGTGCGACCCACAGGGAGGCGTACGAGCAGTACTTC
CSATHREAYEQYF
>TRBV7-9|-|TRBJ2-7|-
TGTGCCAGCAGCTTAGTTGGGACTCTAACCGAGCAGTGCTTC
CASSLVGTLTEQCF
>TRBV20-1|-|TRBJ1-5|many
TGCAGTGCTAGAGCGCACGCTAGCAATCAGCCCCAGCATTTT
CSARAHASNQPQHF
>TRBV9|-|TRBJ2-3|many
TGTGCCAGCAGCGTTAGCTTTGGGAGAGATACGCAGTATTTT
CASSVSFGRDTQYF
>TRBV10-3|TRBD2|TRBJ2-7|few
TGTGCCAGCAGTTACTTGATAGCGGGAGGGCCAGGCGAGCAGTACTTC
CASSYLIAGGPGEQYF
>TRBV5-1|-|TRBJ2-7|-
TGCGCCGCAGGGAGGAAGGGCCACGAGCAGTACTTC
CAAGRKGHEQYF
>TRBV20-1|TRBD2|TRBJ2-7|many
TGCAGTGCAGGGACTAGCGGATACGAGCAGTACTTC
CSAGTSGYEQYF
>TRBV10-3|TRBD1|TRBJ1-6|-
TGTGCCACAGGGCAGGGGGCTAATTCACCCCTCCACTTT
CATGQGANSPLHF
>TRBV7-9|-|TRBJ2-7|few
TGTGCCAGCAGCTTGGTGGCGACTAGCTCCTACGAGCAGTACTTC
CASSLVATSSYEQYF
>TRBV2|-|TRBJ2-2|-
TGTGCCAGACTAGCCGCCGGGGAGCTGTTTTTT
CARLAAGELFF
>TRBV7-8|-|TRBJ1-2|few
TGTGCCAGCAGTCCCCACACAGGGTCCTATGGCTACACCTTC
CASSPHTGSYGYTF
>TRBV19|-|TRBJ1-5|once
TGTGCCAGTAGTCCCTTCAGCGGAAATCAGCCCCAGCATTTT
CASSPFSGNQPQHF
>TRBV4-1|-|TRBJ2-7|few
TGCGCCAGCAGCCAAGGAGTTCCCTCCTACGAGCAGTACTTC
CASSQGVPSYEQYF
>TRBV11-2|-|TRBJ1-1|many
TGTGCCAGCAGCTTTTCGACGGTCAACACTGAAGCTTTCTTT
CASSFSTVNTEAFF
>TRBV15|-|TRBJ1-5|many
TGTGCCACCAGCAGAACAACAGGGTTACAGCCCCAGCATTTT
CATSRTTGLQPQHF
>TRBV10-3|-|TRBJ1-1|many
TGTGCCATCAGTGAATCCGGGACGGCGAACACTGAAGCTTTCTTT
CAISESGTANTEAFF
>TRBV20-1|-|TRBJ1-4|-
TGCAGTGCTAGTTTCGGGAGTGAAAAACTGTTTTTT
CSASFGSEKLFF
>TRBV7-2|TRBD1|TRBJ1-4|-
TGTGCCAGCAGCTCCAGCAAGGGGGCTGTTGAAAAACTGTTTTTT
CASSSSKGAVEKLFF
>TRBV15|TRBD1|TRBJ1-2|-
TGTGCCACCAGCAGCGACTCTGACAGGGTCTATGGCTACACCTTC
CATSSDSDRVYGYTF
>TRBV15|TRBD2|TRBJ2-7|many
TGTGCCACCAGCAGAGGGACTAGCGGGGGGGTCTACGAGCAGTACTTC
CATSRGTSGGVYEQYF
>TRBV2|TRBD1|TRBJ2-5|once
TGTGCCAGCAGTGACGGACAGGTGGGAAAGACCCAGTACTTC
CASSDGQVGKTQYF
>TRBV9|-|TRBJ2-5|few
TGTGCCAGCAGCGTAGATGGGGGGAGGACAGAGACCCAGTACTTC
CASSVDGGRTETQYF
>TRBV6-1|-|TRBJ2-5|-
TGTGCCAGCAGACTTGGGACGGGGATGACCCAGTACTTC
CASRLGTGMTQYF
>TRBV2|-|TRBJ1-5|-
TGTGCCAGCAGTGAGGCGCCCCAGCATTTT
CASSEAPQHF
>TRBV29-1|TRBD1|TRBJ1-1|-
TGCAGCGTTGGACAGGGGAGAACTGAAGCTTTCTTT
CSVGQGRTEAFF
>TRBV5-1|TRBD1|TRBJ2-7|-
TGCGCCAGCAGCCTGGGGGGACAGGGATACGAGCAGTACTTC
CASSLGGQGYEQYF
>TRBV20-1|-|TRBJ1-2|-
TGCAGTGCTAGTCCTCAGGGGCTCGACTATGGCTACACCTTC
CSASPQGLDYGYTF
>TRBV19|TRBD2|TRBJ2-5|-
TGTGCCAGTAGTTCCAGAAGTAGCGGGGGGACCCAGTACTTC
CASSSRSSGGTQYF